A single sample is the source of the 17 T cell receptor beta chains below, sequenced in a study of glioma-infiltrating T cells. Using RNA template, CDR3s of TCR alpha and beta were amplified with iRepertoire arm-PCR. TCRdb passed the multiplex PCR reads through MiXCR, listing each CDR3 protein once. The sample lists approximately 90,000 distinct CDR3 sequences; less than 30% were seen once. The sequenced sample was glioma tissue, nonneoplastic brain tissue, or PBMCs (not recorded which). The origin of the receptors is a human donor with low-grade glioma or glioblastoma, undergoing nonglioma brain surgery, or in good health (not recorded which).

This clonotype was counted at least ten times. The chain couples TRBV20-1 to TRBJ1-2; 10 bases map to TRBD1. The CDR3 consists of 15 residues. The germline V gene has CDR1 DFQATT and CDR2 SNEGSKA (reference sequence). Trimming at V came to 6 bases and at J to 0 bases, leaving 7 bases not matched to a gene. The CDR3 loop is CSALRTGGANYGYTF. The CDR3 coding sequence is TGCAGTGCCCTTCGGACAGGGGGGGCTAACTATGGCTACACCTTC.

This clonotype was detected many times. V and J are TRBV10-3 and TRBJ1-1, with D possibly TRBD1 on 5 matching bases. Germline CDR1 ENHRY, CDR2 SYGVKD. V lost 0 bases and J 0 bases, leaving 8 bases between the germline ends. This CDR3 has 15 amino acids. The CDR3: CAISESQDLNTEAFF. The CDR3 DNA reads as TGTGCCATCAGTGAGTCACAGGACTTGAACACTGAAGCTTTCTTT.

This clonotype has only a few counts. CDR3 residues: CASSVVSLSYEQYF. The DNA for the CDR3 is TGTGCCAGCAGCGTAGTAAGTCTCTCCTACGAGCAGTACTTC. The chain has TRBV9 and TRBJ2-7, with D uncertain. Germline V gene data show CDR1 as SGDLS and CDR2 as YYNGEE. CDR3 length: 14 residues. V was pared by 0 bases and J by 0 bases, with 7 bases between.

This clonotype was recorded at least ten times. The gene calls are TRBV4-1 and TRBJ1-1; 9 nucleotides match TRBD1. The V gene end was trimmed by 3 bases and the J gene end by 2 bases; junction bases not matched to a gene: 4. Looked up from germline, CDR1 is MGHRA and CDR2 is YSYEKL. The CDR3 spans 15 residues. The CDR3 region is CASSQQGQGNTEAFF. Here the CDR3 DNA reads TGCGCCAGCAGCCAGCAGGGACAGGGTAACACTGAAGCTTTCTTT.

Concerning this clonotype itself: This may stem from a read error, because a much larger clone lies one nucleotide away. The CDR3 here is CPTTPRGLNTEAFF. The CDR3 nucleotides read TGTCCCACCACGCCTCGGGGCTTAAACACTGAAGCTTTCTTT. The chain links TRBV19 to TRBJ1-1; the D gene is possibly TRBD1 (5 bases). The germline V gene has CDR1 LNHDA and CDR2 SQIVND (reference sequence). The CDR3 extends over 14 amino acids.

A word on this clonotype: It may be a read error: a sequence one base away is much more abundant. The rearrangement uses TRBV7-9 and TRBJ2-3; D unresolved. Germline-derived CDR1 and CDR2 are SEHNR and FQNEAQ (reference sequence). The CDR3 has 12 residues. CDR3 nucleotide sequence: TGTGCCATCAGCTTCCCGGTAGATACGCAGTATTTT. This gives the protein CAISFPVDTQYF.

This clonotype was seen many times. The chain carries TRBV7-2 and TRBJ2-3, with 8 bases fitting TRBD2. The CDR3 length is 16 residues. Unmatched junction bases numbered 12, after V lost 4 bases and J lost 6 bases. The germline V gene encodes CDR1 SGHTA and CDR2 FQGNSA. The CDR3 here is CASSSTGTRALDTQYF. The CDR3 coding sequence is TGTGCCAGCAGCTCCACCGGGACTAGGGCACTGGATACGCAGTATTTT. Looking up the rest from reference TRBV7-2 and TRBJ2-3 gives the full variable domain: GAGVSQSPSNKVTEKGKDVELRCDPISGHTALYWYRQSLGQGLEFLIYFQGNSAPDKSGLPSDRFSAERTGGSVSTLTIQRTQQEDSAVYLCASSSTGTRALDTQYFGPGTRLTVL.

This clonotype occurred many times. The junction does not match germline at one end; this may be a read error. In DNA form, the CDR3 reads TGTGCCACCAGCAGAGAGGATTCTGCAAACACCATATATTTT. Encoded protein: CATSREDSANTIYF. This rearrangement joins TRBV15 to TRBJ1-3; D gene ambiguous. Germline V gene sequence: CDR1 LNHNV, CDR2 YYDKDF (reference sequence). This CDR3 contains 14 residues.

This clonotype is medium-sized. V usage is TRBV20-1 and J usage is TRBJ1-2; D might be TRBD1 (5 bases). This CDR3 has 12 residues. V shed 3 bases and J shed 8 bases, with 13 bases lying between them. Germline CDR1 DFQATT, CDR2 SNEGSKA (reference sequence). CDR3 coding DNA: TGCAGTGCTAGTTACAGGTCCGGCGGCTACACCTTC. It codes for CSASYRSGGYTF.

The genes are TRBV5-1 and TRBJ2-7, with 8 bases aligning to TRBD1. V was clipped by 3 bases and J by 4 bases; unmatched bases: 21. The CDR3 totals 19 residues. Germline loops: CDR1 SGHRS, CDR2 YFSETQ. CDR3 sequence reads: CASSSTLGTGAKRPYEQYF. CDR3 coding DNA: TGCGCCAGCAGCTCGACGCTCGGGACAGGAGCCAAGCGACCATACGAGCAGTACTTC.

This clonotype has ten or more counts. The chain uses TRBV2 and TRBJ1-5, with TRBD1 matching over 8 bases. The V gene's germline CDR1 is SNHLY and CDR2 FYNNEI. The CDR3 length is 16 residues. Trimming at V came to 6 bases and at J to 1 base, leaving 8 bases not matched to a gene. CDR3 amino acids: CASRRDRGRSNQPQHF. The CDR3 nucleotides read TGTGCCAGCAGGAGAGACAGGGGAAGAAGCAATCAGCCCCAGCATTTT.

This clonotype appeared many times. The chain is built from TRBV6-1 and TRBJ2-3; the match to TRBD2 covers 9 bases. The CDR3 runs 17 residues. The ends lost 1 base at V and 2 bases at J; junction bases unmatched: 7. Germline CDR1 and CDR2: MNHNS and SASEGT. CDR3 sequence (DNA): TGTGCCAGCAGTGAAGGGTCTAGCGGGATTACCACAGATACGCAGTATTTT. Encoded protein: CASSEGSSGITTDTQYF.

This clonotype was observed at least ten times. Sequence at one end of the junction differs from germline and may be a read error. The CDR3 loop is CAIREITGNPEAFF. As DNA, the CDR3 is TGTGCCATCAGGGAGATCACAGGGAACCCTGAAGCTTTCTTT. The genes are TRBV10-3 and TRBJ1-1, with D perhaps TRBD1 (6 bases). This CDR3 has 14 residues. CDR1 and CDR2 (germline): ENHRY, SYGVKD.

This clonotype was detected ten times or more. The rearrangement joins TRBV6-2 or TRBV6-3 to TRBJ2-5; a possible D gene is TRBD2 (5 bases). Germline lookup yields CDR1 MNHEY and CDR2 SVGEGT. V was pared by 7 bases and J by 5 bases, with 23 bases between. The CDR3 sequence is 16 residues long. For the CDR3, the DNA is TGTGCCAGCAACGCCATGGGCAGGAGGATTGGGGAGACCCAGTACTTC. Translated: CASNAMGRRIGETQYF.

This clonotype was picked up a small number of times. This chain joins TRBV18 and TRBJ2-7, with 10 nucleotides matching TRBD2. V was clipped by 3 bases and J by 2 bases; unmatched bases: 4. Germline V lookup: CDR1 KGHSH, CDR2 LQKENI. The CDR3 is 15 amino acids. CDR3 residues: CASSPFSGGPYEQYF. The CDR3 region has the DNA TGTGCCAGCTCACCGTTTAGCGGGGGGCCCTACGAGCAGTACTTC.

The chain uses TRBV6-1 and TRBJ2-5, with TRBD2 matching over 9 bases. The CDR3 extends over 16 amino acids. V was pared by 8 bases and J by 2 bases, with 12 bases of the junction left unmatched. Germline V gene data show CDR1 as MNHNS and CDR2 as SASEGT. The CDR3 DNA reads TGTGCCAGCCAGATTGGGCTAGCGGGGTATCAAGAGACCCAGTACTTC. Protein: CASQIGLAGYQETQYF.

The sample holds many counts of this clonotype. The V and J genes are TRBV20-1 and TRBJ2-7, with D hard to call. CDR1 and CDR2 (germline): DFQATT, SNEGSKA (reference sequence). Trimming took 4 bases from V and 6 from J, leaving 7 bases between them. The length of the CDR3 is 10 residues. This chain's CDR3 is CSAKGSEQYF. CDR3 bases: TGCAGTGCTAAGGGTTCCGAGCAGTACTTC.